This T cell receptor (beta chain) was sequenced during a study of blood T cell repertoires in COVID-19. About the study: T cells, B-cell-depleted T cells, or PBMCs provided the cDNA or gDNA that served as material.

As originally analysed: Estimates of nucleated cell counts were drawn from the amplification of reference gene primers. Measured with immunoSEQ multiplex PCR; TCRdb has only the in-frame clones, and not every one. V, J and clone size were drawn from that table, and D and trimming were deduced from the DNA. The sample shows around 250,000 clones, approximately 91% of them seen only once. V lost 3 bases and J 0 bases, leaving 8 bases between the germline ends. This CDR3 spans 15 amino acids. The V gene's germline CDR1 is KGHDR and CDR2 SFDVKD. What was sequenced was peripheral blood. This TCR was recovered from a woman aged 40 to 50 who had recovered from COVID-19. The gene calls are TRBV24-1 and TRBJ2-1; D possibly corresponds to TRBD1 (5 bases). CDR3 DNA sequence: TGTGCCACCAGTGATGGGGCAATCTCCTACAATGAGCAGTTCTTC. Its protein is CATSDGAISYNEQFF.